The sequence of this TCR beta chain was determined in a study of T-cell reconstitution after alpha-beta-depleted transplantation in children. Findings and caveats of the study: The origin of high day-60 TCRbeta diversity in some patients lay in surviving recipient T cells and thymic progenitors. Counts and diversity of T cells one year after transplant came mostly from newly produced T cells. Several hundred expanded graft clones reportedly were the source of alpha-beta T cells about two months after transplant.

This CDR3 has 14 residues. Trimming pared 3 bases from V and 3 bases from J, leaving 12 bases between. CDR1 is DFQATT, CDR2 SNEGSKA, per germline (reference sequence). For TCRbeta, the library was prepared with unique molecular identifiers. TCRdb used MiXCR to reprocess the PCR reads, holding one entry per CDR3 protein. The sample contains approximately 130,000 distinct CDR3 sequences, about 9.9% of which appear only once. About this clonotype: No antigen is known for it.

V usage is TRBV20-1 and J usage is TRBJ2-1, with a tentative D call TRBD2 (6 bases). The sample here was PBMCs, mostly from graft donor cells, taken 180 days after TCRalphabeta/CD19-depleted stem cell transplant. The TCR comes from a girl under three years old who had a stem cell transplant for combined immunodeficiency, so the T cells may come from the graft donor. Here the CDR3 reads CSARGLDFYNEQFF. CDR3 DNA: TGCAGTGCTAGGGGACTTGATTTCTACAATGAGCAGTTCTTC.